The rows below give T cell receptor beta chains drawn from one sample of a study of cytomegalovirus exposure and HLA in healthy donors. Generated by immunoSEQ multiplex PCR, the TCRdb table keeps only in-frame clones and is missing some. Of 150,000 to 180,000 clones listed, around 82% are singletons. Material for sequencing was PBMCs. These receptors were taken from a woman aged 45-65 years in good health and CMV-seropositive. Each CDR3 is given with its conserved first and last residue. D genes are given only for firm matches. A row's size may be missing; if present it is once, few, many or a size class.

len,j_gene,d_gene,v_gene,abundance,CDR3nt,CDR3aa
15,TRBJ1-1,TRBD1,TRBV7-9,once,TGTGCCAGCACCAAAACCGGGACAGTGAACACTGAAGCTTTCTTT,CASTKTGTVNTEAFF
10,TRBJ1-2,.,TRBV6-5,.,TGTGCCACCCGGGGGGATGGCTACACCTTC,CATRGDGYTF
15,TRBJ2-7,.,TRBV4-3,.,TGCGCCAGCAGCCAAGATAATGGGGCCCCCTACGAGCAGTACTTC,CASSQDNGAPYEQYF
16,TRBJ1-2,.,TRBV5-6,.,TGTGCCAGCAGCTTGGCTCACAGGGAAGCTAACTATGGCTACACCTTC,CASSLAHREANYGYTF
17,TRBJ1-3,.,TRBV4-3,.,TGCGCCAGCAGCCAGAACCCCTCAAGGGCGGGCGGAAACACCATATATTTT,CASSQNPSRAGGNTIYF
16,TRBJ1-1,TRBD1,TRBV4-1,.,TGCGCCAGCAGCCCTAGAGAATCGACAGGGGGGACTGAAGCTTTCTTT,CASSPRESTGGTEAFF
14,TRBJ1-2,TRBD1,TRBV6-6,.,TGTGCCAGCACCTCAAGGACAGGGCCCTATGGCTACACCTTC,CASTSRTGPYGYTF
12,TRBJ2-7,TRBD1,TRBV29-1,.,TGCAGCGTTGTCAGGGGGCAATACGAGCAGTACTTC,CSVVRGQYEQYF
14,TRBJ1-1,.,TRBV11-2,.,TGTGCCAGCAGCTTAGCAGGGGATGGCACTGAAGCTTTCTTT,CASSLAGDGTEAFF
15,TRBJ2-1,.,TRBV9,.,TGTGCCAGCAGCGTTGCAGGGGTCTCCTACAATGAGCAGTTCTTC,CASSVAGVSYNEQFF
12,TRBJ1-2,.,TRBV30,few,TGTGCCAGCACAGGGCAGAACTATGGCTACACCTTC,CASTGQNYGYTF
15,TRBJ1-6,TRBD1,TRBV2,.,TGTGCCAGCAGTGACCAGGGGGCGTATAATTCACCCCTCCACTTT,CASSDQGAYNSPLHF
12,TRBJ2-2,.,TRBV5-1,.,TGCGCCAGCAGACACGACACCGGGGAGCTGTTTTTT,CASRHDTGELFF
14,TRBJ2-4,.,TRBV7-2,.,TGTGCCAGCAGCTACGACGGGGGGCGAAACATTCAGTACTTC,CASSYDGGRNIQYF
15,TRBJ2-2,.,TRBV5-1,.,TGCGCCAGCAGCCTCATCGGGTCCGACACCGGGGAGCTGTTTTTT,CASSLIGSDTGELFF
14,TRBJ1-4,TRBD1,TRBV29-1,.,TGCAGCGCTGGACAGGGGAATTCACTTGAAAAACTGTTTTTT,CSAGQGNSLEKLFF